The rows below give T cell receptor beta chains drawn from one sample of a study of T cell changes during pregnancy in multiple sclerosis. Data came from immunoSEQ multiplex PCR; TCRdb stores just in-frame clones and leaves some out. Here the sample spans approximately 88,000 clones, around 93% being singletons. The starting material was peripheral blood, obtained in the third trimester of pregnancy. These receptors were taken from a female donor with multiple sclerosis, enrolled in a pregnancy study. Each CDR3 is given with its conserved first and last residue. The order of the fields is clone size, D gene, V gene, J gene, CDR3 DNA, CDR3 protein. A D gene is named only where the DNA matches it firmly. Expanded clones get a size class; other rows say once, few or many, or leave the size out.

clone_size: NA
d_call: TRBD1
v_call: TRBV5-1
j_call: TRBJ2-5
cdr3_nt: TGCGCCAGCAAAGTCGACAGGGAAGAGACCCAGTACTTC
cdr3_aa: CASKVDREETQYF

clone_size: NA
d_call: TRBD1
v_call: TRBV6-5
j_call: TRBJ1-2
cdr3_nt: TGTGCCAGCAGTACCCAGGGGGGCTCCTATGGCTACACCTTC
cdr3_aa: CASSTQGGSYGYTF

clone_size: NA
d_call: TRBD1
v_call: TRBV30
j_call: TRBJ1-5
cdr3_nt: TGTGCCTGGGGGACAGGGGATTATAGCAATCAGCCCCAGCATTTT
cdr3_aa: CAWGTGDYSNQPQHF

clone_size: NA
d_call: NA
v_call: TRBV18
j_call: TRBJ2-1
cdr3_nt: TGTGCCAGCTCAGGGGCTAGCGATGAGCAGTTCTTC
cdr3_aa: CASSGASDEQFF

clone_size: NA
d_call: NA
v_call: TRBV23-1
j_call: TRBJ2-5
cdr3_nt: TGCGCCAGCAGTCGATGGACAGTTAAAGAGACCCAGTACTTC
cdr3_aa: CASSRWTVKETQYF

clone_size: NA
d_call: TRBD1
v_call: TRBV6-5
j_call: TRBJ1-1
cdr3_nt: TGTGCCAGCAGTTACTCGACAGGGGGCTTGAACACTGAAGCTTTCTTT
cdr3_aa: CASSYSTGGLNTEAFF

clone_size: NA
d_call: TRBD1
v_call: TRBV28
j_call: TRBJ1-1
cdr3_nt: TGTGCCAGCAACCTCAGACGGACAGGGGGACGTACTGAAGCTTTCTTT
cdr3_aa: CASNLRRTGGRTEAFF

clone_size: NA
d_call: TRBD2
v_call: TRBV9
j_call: TRBJ2-5
cdr3_nt: TGTGCCAGCAGCGTGGGGGGGTCCCCCGGAGAGACCCAGTACTTC
cdr3_aa: CASSVGGSPGETQYF

clone_size: NA
d_call: NA
v_call: TRBV7-9
j_call: TRBJ2-7
cdr3_nt: TGTGCCAGCAGCCCGCTGGGGGGTACCTACGAGCAGTACTTC
cdr3_aa: CASSPLGGTYEQYF

clone_size: NA
d_call: NA
v_call: TRBV19
j_call: TRBJ1-3
cdr3_nt: TGTGCCAGTAGCCCTCATGGCGGAAACACCATATATTTT
cdr3_aa: CASSPHGGNTIYF

clone_size: NA
d_call: TRBD2
v_call: TRBV9
j_call: TRBJ2-1
cdr3_nt: TGTGCCAGCAGCGGAGCAAAGAGCGGGAGATGGGCCAATGAGCAGTTCTTC
cdr3_aa: CASSGAKSGRWANEQFF

clone_size: NA
d_call: NA
v_call: TRBV21-1
j_call: TRBJ1-5
cdr3_nt: TGTGCCAGCTTCTCAGGGGGAAATCAGCCCCAGCATTTT
cdr3_aa: CASFSGGNQPQHF

clone_size: NA
d_call: NA
v_call: TRBV16
j_call: TRBJ1-1
cdr3_nt: TGTGCCAGCAGCCAATCGAGGGGGAACCTGGGGGTAAACACTGAAGCTTTCTTT
cdr3_aa: CASSQSRGNLGVNTEAFF

clone_size: NA
d_call: NA
v_call: TRBV11-1
j_call: TRBJ2-5
cdr3_nt: TGTGCCAGCAGCTTAATCCCGACAGGTGGCGAGACCCAGTACTTC
cdr3_aa: CASSLIPTGGETQYF

clone_size: NA
d_call: NA
v_call: TRBV7-2
j_call: TRBJ1-2
cdr3_nt: TGTGCCAGCAGCTTTACGGCTAACTATGGCTACACCTTC
cdr3_aa: CASSFTANYGYTF

clone_size: NA
d_call: NA
v_call: TRBV19
j_call: TRBJ1-5
cdr3_nt: TGTGCCAGTAGTATTTCATGGGGGGGAAGTAGCAATCAGCCCCAGCATTTT
cdr3_aa: CASSISWGGSSNQPQHF

clone_size: NA
d_call: TRBD1
v_call: TRBV15
j_call: TRBJ2-5
cdr3_nt: TGTGCCACCAGCAGAGGGGACAGGGGGGAAGAGACCCAGTACTTC
cdr3_aa: CATSRGDRGEETQYF

clone_size: few
d_call: NA
v_call: TRBV25-1
j_call: TRBJ2-7
cdr3_nt: TGTGCCAGCAGTGACCCCTCGACAGGATCCTACGAGCAGTACTTC
cdr3_aa: CASSDPSTGSYEQYF

clone_size: NA
d_call: TRBD1
v_call: TRBV5-1
j_call: TRBJ1-2
cdr3_nt: TGCGCCAGCAGCCCGCCCAGGACAGGGTTTACTAACTATGGCTACACCTTC
cdr3_aa: CASSPPRTGFTNYGYTF

clone_size: NA
d_call: TRBD2
v_call: TRBV28
j_call: TRBJ2-5
cdr3_nt: TGTGCCAGCAGTTCTAGCGGGACGAGGCAAGAGACCCAGTACTTC
cdr3_aa: CASSSSGTRQETQYF

clone_size: NA
d_call: TRBD1
v_call: TRBV6-1
j_call: TRBJ1-2
cdr3_nt: TGTGCCAGCAGTGTTGCCGGGACAGGGGCGCGTGGCTACACCTTC
cdr3_aa: CASSVAGTGARGYTF

clone_size: NA
d_call: NA
v_call: TRBV6-5
j_call: TRBJ2-1
cdr3_nt: TGTGCCAGCAGCCTTACTACAGGGCCCTACAATGAGCAGTTCTTC
cdr3_aa: CASSLTTGPYNEQFF

clone_size: once
d_call: TRBD2
v_call: TRBV4-2
j_call: TRBJ2-2
cdr3_nt: TGTGCCAGCAGCCACTCCTTGGGCGGGACTAGCGGGAGAAAGAACACCGGGGAGCTGTTTTTT
cdr3_aa: CASSHSLGGTSGRKNTGELFF

clone_size: NA
d_call: NA
v_call: TRBV9
j_call: TRBJ2-3
cdr3_nt: TGTGCCAGCAGCGTAGGCTCAGCGGGTCCGGGTACGCAGTATTTT
cdr3_aa: CASSVGSAGPGTQYF

clone_size: NA
d_call: NA
v_call: TRBV27
j_call: TRBJ1-2
cdr3_nt: TGTGCCAGCAGTTTATCGCAGGGAAGTGGATATGGCTACACCTTC
cdr3_aa: CASSLSQGSGYGYTF

clone_size: NA
d_call: TRBD2
v_call: TRBV6-6
j_call: TRBJ2-1
cdr3_nt: TGTGCCAGCAGTTATTCCGGGACTAGCGGCATAATGAGGCAGTTCTTC
cdr3_aa: CASSYSGTSGIMRQFF

clone_size: once
d_call: NA
v_call: TRBV5-5
j_call: TRBJ1-5
cdr3_nt: TGTGCCAGCAGCTCAGGCCTTAGCAATCAGCCCCAGCATTTT
cdr3_aa: CASSSGLSNQPQHF

clone_size: NA
d_call: NA
v_call: TRBV9
j_call: TRBJ1-4
cdr3_nt: TGTGCCAGCAGCGTAGGACAGCAGCTCTATGAAAAACTGTTTTTT
cdr3_aa: CASSVGQQLYEKLFF

clone_size: once
d_call: TRBD2
v_call: TRBV2
j_call: TRBJ2-3
cdr3_nt: TGTGCCAGCAGTCTACTAGCGGGGGGCAGGGATACGCAGTATTTT
cdr3_aa: CASSLLAGGRDTQYF

clone_size: NA
d_call: NA
v_call: TRBV28
j_call: TRBJ2-2
cdr3_nt: TGTGCCAGCAGTTTATTGACGGGAGAGGGGGAGCTGTTTTTT
cdr3_aa: CASSLLTGEGELFF

clone_size: NA
d_call: TRBD2
v_call: TRBV6-6
j_call: TRBJ2-3
cdr3_nt: TGTGCCAGCAGTGCCCTAACCGGGACTAGCTACGATACGCAGTATTTT
cdr3_aa: CASSALTGTSYDTQYF

clone_size: NA
d_call: TRBD2
v_call: TRBV28
j_call: TRBJ2-2
cdr3_nt: TGTGCCAGCAGGGGGGGGTCTTACGGATCCGGGGAGCTGTTTTTT
cdr3_aa: CASRGGSYGSGELFF

clone_size: NA
d_call: TRBD1
v_call: TRBV7-9
j_call: TRBJ1-1
cdr3_nt: TGTGCCAGCAGCCCGCAGGGGGCCCCCAATGAAGCTTTCTTT
cdr3_aa: CASSPQGAPNEAFF

clone_size: NA
d_call: TRBD2
v_call: TRBV7-7
j_call: TRBJ2-1
cdr3_nt: TGTGCTAGCAGCCCATCCATCGGCGGGAGGCCCTCCAATGAGCAGTTCTTC
cdr3_aa: CASSPSIGGRPSNEQFF

clone_size: NA
d_call: TRBD2
v_call: TRBV5-1
j_call: TRBJ2-1
cdr3_nt: TGCGCCAGCAGCCCCCTAGCGGGACGGGCCCACAATGAGCAGTTCTTC
cdr3_aa: CASSPLAGRAHNEQFF

clone_size: NA
d_call: TRBD2
v_call: TRBV29-1
j_call: TRBJ2-7
cdr3_nt: TGCAGCGTTGATGGAACAGCGGGACCCTACGAGCAGTACTTC
cdr3_aa: CSVDGTAGPYEQYF

clone_size: NA
d_call: TRBD1
v_call: TRBV28
j_call: TRBJ2-1
cdr3_nt: TGTGCCAGCAGTTTAGCCCCCCCACAGGGGGGACAGTTCTTC
cdr3_aa: CASSLAPPQGGQFF

clone_size: NA
d_call: TRBD1
v_call: TRBV28
j_call: TRBJ2-1
cdr3_nt: TGTGCCAGCAGTTTATCCCGGACAGGGGGCGGACAGCAGTTCTTC
cdr3_aa: CASSLSRTGGGQQFF

clone_size: NA
d_call: NA
v_call: TRBV7-6
j_call: TRBJ2-1
cdr3_nt: TGTGCCAGCAGCTTATCACGGCGGACAAGCTCCTACAATGAGCAGTTCTTC
cdr3_aa: CASSLSRRTSSYNEQFF

clone_size: NA
d_call: NA
v_call: TRBV28
j_call: TRBJ1-3
cdr3_nt: TGTGCCAGCAGCCAGGGTAGTCGGTCAGGAAACACCATATATTTT
cdr3_aa: CASSQGSRSGNTIYF